This record covers a single TCR beta chain. V was clipped by 5 bases and J by 2 bases; unmatched bases: 17. From germline, CDR1 is SEHNR and CDR2 FQNEAQ (reference sequence). The CDR3 extends over 19 amino acids. These data originate in a study of T cell changes during pregnancy in multiple sclerosis. Here immunoSEQ multiplex PCR was the method, and the copy in TCRdb shows in-frame clones only, minus some. This sample has around 50,000 clones, with 75% to 90% found just once. The sample here was CD8+ T cells from peripheral blood mononuclear cells, taken in the second trimester of pregnancy. The chain carries TRBV7-9 and TRBJ1-2; 10 nucleotides match TRBD1. This sequence originates from a female donor with multiple sclerosis, enrolled in a pregnancy study. This CDR3 is CASSTIHGDRQGANYGYTF. CDR3 nucleotide sequence: TGTGCCAGCAGCACGATTCATGGAGATCGACAGGGGGCAAACTATGGCTACACCTTC.